This T cell receptor (beta chain) was sequenced in a study of shared clonotypes between healthy human individuals (dated by TCRdb to about 2020). Concerning the study at large: The cohort included a few men and a couple of women between 18 and 49 years of age. Per donor, three plates each were used for CD4 naive and CD4 memory, two for CD8 naive, and one for CD8 memory. To estimate repertoire size and how much clonotypes are shared between individuals, the study performed deep sequencing of blood TCR repertoires from 4 to 6 healthy adults. Libraries were prepared and TCR repertoires were sequenced by different laboratories using diverse techniques, in order to increase sequencing depth and limit assay-specific biases. Between about 0.9 and 8.9 billion PBMCs per donor were obtained by leukapheresis.

There are 14 amino acids in the CDR3, from cysteine to phenylalanine inclusive. The retained sequence is limited to the CDR3, 42 bases, with the frame set at the first base. CDR1 SGDLS and CDR2 YYNGEE were looked up in the germline V gene. V sheds 0 bases and J sheds 10 bases, leaving 14 bases between their ends. Using the deep immunoSEQ assay, TCR CDR3 regions were amplified from genomic DNA by multiplex PCR. Extracted genomic DNA from each cell subset was distributed evenly across all wells of several immunoSEQ 96-well plates, and each plate was treated as a replicate. For sorted subsets, approximately 0.2 ug of genomic DNA, equivalent to 25,000 to 35,000 T cell genomes, went into each replicate PCR. Purified libraries were quantified with a Qubit 3.0 fluorometer, sized on a Bioanalyzer 2100, and re-quantified with the KAPA Library Quantification kit. Each immunoSEQ 96-well plate was sequenced on its own single-read 150-cycle Illumina NextSeq 550 flow cell. For the original study's pipeline: Because the immunoSEQ output included only junctional sequences and no quality scores, the filtering could not be the same as the filtering used for full-length reads. To assign V/J genes and CDR3, sequences were annotated against IMGT germline references using PyIR, a Python wrapper for IgBLAST v1.9. Any read was removed if the V/J assignment was weak (E-value above 1e-6), the CDR3 was missing, or the read contained stop codons, out-of-frame junctions, or ambiguous translated residues. V3J clonotypes were defined as sequences sharing the same inferred V gene, J gene, and CDR3 amino acid sequence. Percentage overlap between repertoires was computed as shared unique clonotypes divided by the size of the smaller repertoire. RTK rarefaction, the Chao1 estimator, and Recon v2.1 estimates of unobserved clonotypes were used to assess repertoire richness. OLGA was used to compute generation probabilities for all TCRbeta clonotypes that the gDNA method yielded from a handful of donors. TCRdb's version of the immuneACCESS table is confined to in-frame rearrangements and falls short of the full clone set. An unresolved V gene accounts for under half of the shortfall where checked; the remainder is of unknown origin. V, J and clone size reflect that table, while D and trimming were determined from the DNA. This sample comprises about 2 million clones, approximately 94% of them detected only once. In total, the top ten clones hold 1% to 1.5% of the sample.

As regards this clone: Its antigen specificity is not known. No per-base quality is available; no much larger clone lies one base away.

The study at large found these results: Because the study included only a small number of donors, the genetic and exposure-history diversity represented was limited. Rarefaction of sorted-subset datasets indicated incomplete sequencing despite the large sequencing depth. Sampling was restricted to blood, and TCR repertoires in tissues likely differ from the TCR repertoires found in blood. Based on pairwise subsampling, the degree of clonotype sharing among donors was expected to be affected by sequencing depth. When a handful of donors were compared, the shared fraction of clonotypes was roughly 4.8% for naive CD4, about 4% for naive CD8, roughly 2.5% for memory CD4, and roughly 0.43% for memory CD8. Naive subsets generally had larger estimated clonotype richness than memory subsets did. Compared with non-shared clonotypes, clonotypes shared by all four sorted-subset donors had higher generation probabilities.

CD8 naive samples were obtained by positive selection for CCR7 among CD45RO-negative cells, yielding a CD45RA+CCR7+ population from which TemRA cells were excluded. Donors were healthy HIV-negative adults with no recently reported acute infections or vaccinations. Every donor was a Caucasian adult residing in Nashville, Tennessee, USA. Blood was collected by leukapheresis, and PBMCs were isolated by Ficoll-Histopaque density gradient centrifugation and then cryopreserved in liquid nitrogen vapor phase. Analytical flow cytometry was used to check the purity and quantity of each magnetically sorted T cell population. From each sorted fraction, genomic DNA was isolated and quantified by UV absorbance on a Nanodrop 2000c.

This TCR was recovered from a man between 18 and 35 years old in good health. Sequenced material: naive CD8+ T cells sorted from blood. This sample's cell subset or site label indicates: CD45RA+CCR7+. The chain is encoded by TRBV9 joined to TRBJ1-5; TRBD1 is perhaps the D gene, given 5 matching bases. The CDR3 region has the sequence CASSVEDNAQPQHF. The nucleotides read TGTGCCAGCAGCGTAGAGGACAACGCCCAACCCCAGCATTTT.